One and the same sample provided the 6 T cell receptor beta chains below, sequenced in a study of T cell repertoires in cytomegalovirus infection. No antigen has been identified for these receptors. Via MiXCR, TCRdb re-called the reads, giving one row per CDR3 protein. The top ten clones hold approximately 13% of a sample with 700,000 to 850,000 distinct CDR3 sequences, around a third of them seen once. This sample comprised cultured CD8+ T cells from PBMCs, obtained from culture after CMV antigen stimulation. Receptor source: a human donor in good health (CMV status not recorded). Some clones in this sample may be carry-over from other donors' samples.

This sequence joins TRBV19 and TRBJ2-7; D gene ambiguous. Germline CDR1 LNHDA, CDR2 SQIVND (reference sequence). Trimming left V 1 base short and J 5 bases short, with 6 bases between. The CDR3 has 12 residues. For the CDR3, the DNA is TGTGCCAGTAGTATAGGGGGTGACGAGCAGTACTTC. It is translated as CASSIGGDEQYF.

This rearrangement joins TRBV4-1 to TRBJ2-2; D not certain. There are 15 residues in the CDR3. Germline V lookup: CDR1 MGHRA, CDR2 YSYEKL. V was pared by 2 bases and J by 8 bases, with 15 bases between. CDR3 nucleotides: TGCGCCAGCAGCCAAATGGTGGAGTCTAGGGGGGAGCTGTTTTTT. The encoded protein is CASSQMVESRGELFF.

The chain links TRBV4-1 to TRBJ2-7; possible D gene TRBD2, 5 bases. The V end was cut by 3 bases, the J end by 0 bases, with 15 bases between. Germline CDR1 reads MGHRA; CDR2 reads YSYEKL. The CDR3 is 16 residues long. This CDR3 is CASSHLTGIPSYEQYF. CDR3 DNA sequence: TGCGCCAGCAGCCACCTCACCGGGATCCCCTCCTACGAGCAGTACTTC.

This chain uses TRBV6-2 or TRBV6-3 with TRBJ2-6; D might be TRBD1 or TRBD2, each matching 5 bases. This CDR3 is 12 amino acids long. Trimming cost V 11 bases and J 4 bases, with 9 bases left between them. Germline-derived CDR1 and CDR2 are MNHEY and SVGEGT. The DNA for the CDR3 is TGTGCCGCCGGGGACGGGGCCAACGTCCTGACTTTC. Protein product: CAAGDGANVLTF.

This chain uses TRBV12-3 or TRBV12-4 with TRBJ1-1, with D maybe TRBD1 (5 bases). Trimming took 5 bases from V and 1 from J, leaving 20 bases between them. The CDR3 is 17 amino acids. The CDR3 spells CASSLTGFLPSNTEAFF. CDR3 coding DNA: TGTGCCAGCAGTCTAACAGGCTTCCTACCCTCGAACACTGAAGCTTTCTTT.

This clonotype was observed a single time. The chain employs TRBV10-3 and TRBJ1-4; D perhaps matches TRBD1 (5 bases). V shed 2 bases and J shed 0 bases, with 13 bases lying between them. The germline CDR1 and CDR2 sequences are ENHRY and SYGVKD. The CDR3 loop spans 17 amino acids. This chain's CDR3 is CAISETGERATNEKLFF. The CDR3 DNA sequence: TGTGCCATCAGTGAGACGGGGGAGAGAGCAACTAATGAAAAACTGTTTTTT.